The next 10 T cell receptor beta chains were all read from a single sample in a study of T cell responses to AZD1222 COVID-19 vaccine. Data came from immunoSEQ multiplex PCR; TCRdb stores just in-frame clones and leaves some out. Of 45,000 to 55,000 clones in the sample, 65% to 85% were seen once. This specimen consisted of peripheral blood, obtained on day 0 of MenACWY control vaccination. These receptors were obtained from an adult in good health.

V and J are TRBV19 and TRBJ2-3, with 10 bases fitting TRBD2. The CDR3 loop spans 16 amino acids. V dropped 5 bases and J dropped 4; count of bases not matched to a gene: 9. CDR1 and CDR2 (germline): LNHDA, SQIVND (reference sequence). CDR3 amino acids: CASSPWASGSPDTQYF. In DNA, the CDR3 is TGTGCCAGTAGTCCTTGGGCTAGCGGGAGTCCAGATACGCAGTATTTT. The whole variable domain, remainder taken from reference TRBV19 and TRBJ2-3, is DGGITQSPKYLFRKEGQNVTLSCEQNLNHDAMYWYRQDPGQGLRLIYYSQIVNDFQKGDIAEGYSVSREKKESFPLTVTSAQKNPTAFYLCASSPWASGSPDTQYFGPGTRLTVL.

The chain couples TRBV5-1 to TRBJ2-5; tentatively, D is TRBD2 (6 bases). V was shortened by 4 bases and J by 1 base, with 14 bases between the two germline ends. The CDR3 sequence is 15 residues long. The germline CDR1 and CDR2 sequences are SGHRS and YFSETQ. The CDR3 DNA reads as TGCGCCAGCAGCGTGTCCGGGACTCCCCAAGAGACCCAGTACTTC. The encoded protein is CASSVSGTPQETQYF.

The V call is TRBV7-2, the J call TRBJ2-3; D gene uncertain. The CDR3 extends over 14 amino acids. Between the trimmed V and J ends, which lost 5 bases and 0 bases, there was a span of 9 bases. CDR1 is SGHTA and CDR2 is FQGNSA in the germline V gene. The DNA for the CDR3 is TGTGCCAGCAGCCGCCGAGTAAGCACAGATACGCAGTATTTT. Translating it yields CASSRRVSTDTQYF.

V and J are TRBV3-1 (or the pseudogene TRBV3-2) and TRBJ2-7; D unclear. V was cut by 2 bases and J by 5 bases, with 13 bases left in between. The CDR3 loop spans 14 amino acids. CDR1 LGHDT and CDR2 YNNKEL come from the germline V gene (reference sequence). The CDR3 nucleotides are TGTGCCAGCAGCCAATTTGCTGGACGAAACGAGCAGTACTTC. Translated, it gives CASSQFAGRNEQYF.

This chain joins TRBV28 and TRBJ1-4, with 7 positions matching TRBD1. This CDR3 spans 15 amino acids. CDR1 is MDHEN and CDR2 is SYDVKM in the germline V gene. V was pared by 4 bases and J by 3 bases, with 5 bases of the junction left unmatched. The DNA for the CDR3 is TGTGCCAGCAGTTCGCAGGGGGTTTCTAATGAAAAACTGTTTTTT. Protein sequence: CASSSQGVSNEKLFF.

V is TRBV4-1 and J is TRBJ2-7; a possible D gene is TRBD2 (6 bases). With 1 base removed from V and 5 bases from J, the gap between germline ends came to 24 bases. The CDR3 is 18 residues long. Germline CDR1 and CDR2: MGHRA and YSYEKL. The CDR3 sequence: CASSQGTGPRTIQNEQYF. The CDR3 DNA follows: TGCGCCAGCAGCCAAGGAACCGGGCCCCGGACTATCCAAAACGAGCAGTACTTC.

The chain is built from TRBV19 and TRBJ1-5; 8 bases fit TRBD1. The germline CDR1 and CDR2 sequences are LNHDA and SQIVND (reference sequence). V was clipped by 4 bases and J by 1 base; unmatched bases: 6. The CDR3 spans 16 residues. CDR3 DNA: TGTGCCAGTAGTAACCACAGGGGGATGAGCAATCAGCCCCAGCATTTT. Amino acids: CASSNHRGMSNQPQHF.

The chain carries TRBV7-9 and TRBJ1-2; TRBD1 matches at 7 bases. The CDR3 has 15 residues. The germline V gene has CDR1 SEHNR and CDR2 FQNEAQ (reference sequence). Losses at the gene ends were 6 bases for V and 4 bases for J; bases not matched to a gene: 11. As DNA, the CDR3 is TGTGCCAGCAGTTCTCTAGGACAGGAAACCTATGGCTACACCTTC. The encoded protein is CASSSLGQETYGYTF.

J is TRBJ1-1 and V is TRBV3-1 (or the pseudogene TRBV3-2), with D perhaps matching TRBD1 (5 bases). The V gene's germline CDR1 is LGHDT and CDR2 YNNKEL (reference sequence). Between the trimmed V and J ends, which lost 4 bases and 5 bases, there was a span of 17 bases. This CDR3 is 15 amino acids long. The CDR3 protein is CASSPAGGRGTEAFF. The CDR3, as DNA: TGTGCCAGCAGCCCCGCGGGGGGAAGGGGTACTGAAGCTTTCTTT.

V usage is TRBV11-2 and J usage is TRBJ1-1; 7 nucleotides agree with TRBD1. The V gene end was trimmed by 3 bases and the J gene end by 8 bases; junction bases not matched to a gene: 3. CDR1 and CDR2 from the germline V gene are SGHAT and FQNNGV. The CDR3 totals 12 residues. CDR3 DNA sequence: TGTGCCAGCAGCTTGGCGGGACAGGAAGCTTTCTTT. The encoded protein is CASSLAGQEAFF.